These T cell receptor beta chains were read from a single sample in a study of cytomegalovirus exposure and HLA in healthy donors. The method was immunoSEQ multiplex PCR; TCRdb's version includes in-frame clones alone and lacks a portion of them. This repertoire shows 55,000 to 75,000 clones, around 95% found once; its top ten account for over 6%. Sequenced input: PBMCs. Every receptor here comes from a woman aged 18-29 years in good health and CMV-seropositive. Both conserved end residues are part of each CDR3. D genes are given only for firm matches. The listing skips clone size in some rows; elsewhere it reads once, few, many or a size class.

V gene: TRBV7-9
clone size: NA
J gene: TRBJ2-2
D gene: NA
CDR3 protein: CASKTTNTGELFF
CDR3 DNA: TGTGCCAGCAAGACGACTAACACCGGGGAGCTGTTTTTT

V gene: TRBV6-6
clone size: NA
J gene: TRBJ2-7
D gene: NA
CDR3 protein: CASSPREDYEQYF
CDR3 DNA: TGTGCCAGCAGCCCACGAGAGGACTACGAGCAGTACTTC

V gene: TRBV5-1
clone size: NA
J gene: TRBJ1-4
D gene: NA
CDR3 protein: CASSLSITGSPEKLFF
CDR3 DNA: TGCGCCAGCAGCTTGTCAATTACAGGCAGTCCTGAAAAACTGTTTTTT

V gene: TRBV11-2
clone size: NA
J gene: TRBJ1-2
D gene: NA
CDR3 protein: CASSSKPLYYGYTF
CDR3 DNA: TGTGCCAGCAGCTCGAAGCCCTTATACTATGGCTACACCTTC

V gene: TRBV27
clone size: NA
J gene: TRBJ1-1
D gene: NA
CDR3 protein: CASSSPGVSRNTEAFF
CDR3 DNA: TGTGCCAGCAGTTCCCCAGGGGTTTCGAGGAACACTGAAGCTTTCTTT

V gene: TRBV2
clone size: NA
J gene: TRBJ2-3
D gene: NA
CDR3 protein: CASSGSGALTSTDTQYF
CDR3 DNA: TGTGCCAGCAGTGGTTCGGGAGCTCTAACTAGCACAGATACGCAGTATTTT

V gene: TRBV20-1
clone size: NA
J gene: TRBJ2-1
D gene: TRBD1
CDR3 protein: CSAPQDRVTFF
CDR3 DNA: TGCAGTGCCCCTCAAGACAGGGTCACGTTCTTC

V gene: TRBV18
clone size: NA
J gene: TRBJ2-7
D gene: TRBD1
CDR3 protein: CASSSDRVPSEQYF
CDR3 DNA: TGTGCCAGCTCGTCGGACAGGGTCCCTTCGGAGCAGTACTTC

V gene: TRBV9
clone size: NA
J gene: TRBJ1-3
D gene: NA
CDR3 protein: CASSVVGSSGNTIYF
CDR3 DNA: TGTGCCAGCAGCGTCGTCGGGAGCTCTGGAAACACCATATATTTT

V gene: TRBV5-1
clone size: few
J gene: TRBJ2-5
D gene: TRBD2
CDR3 protein: CASSLGLAGKETQYF
CDR3 DNA: TGCGCCAGCAGCTTGGGGCTAGCGGGAAAAGAGACCCAGTACTTC

V gene: TRBV10-3
clone size: NA
J gene: TRBJ1-2
D gene: TRBD1
CDR3 protein: CAISQDRGNYGYTF
CDR3 DNA: TGTGCCATCAGTCAAGACAGGGGTAACTATGGCTACACCTTC

V gene: TRBV27
clone size: NA
J gene: TRBJ1-2
D gene: NA
CDR3 protein: CASSPSEASNYGYTF
CDR3 DNA: TGTGCCAGCAGTCCCAGTGAGGCCAGTAACTATGGCTACACCTTC

V gene: TRBV7-2
clone size: NA
J gene: TRBJ2-3
D gene: TRBD2
CDR3 protein: CASSLGTSPVTQYF
CDR3 DNA: TGTGCCAGCAGCTTGGGGACTAGCCCCGTAACGCAGTATTTT

V gene: TRBV19
clone size: NA
J gene: TRBJ2-7
D gene: NA
CDR3 protein: CASSTSSGSSYEQYF
CDR3 DNA: TGTGCCAGTAGTACCTCGTCGGGTAGCTCCTACGAGCAGTACTTC

V gene: TRBV28
clone size: NA
J gene: TRBJ2-7
D gene: TRBD2
CDR3 protein: CASSPETSGIGEQYF
CDR3 DNA: TGTGCCAGCAGTCCCGAGACTAGCGGGATCGGCGAGCAGTACTTC

V gene: TRBV7-9
clone size: NA
J gene: TRBJ1-4
D gene: NA
CDR3 protein: CASSKRDGEDNEKLFF
CDR3 DNA: TGTGCCAGCAGCAAAAGGGACGGGGAGGATAATGAAAAACTGTTTTTT

V gene: TRBV7-9
clone size: NA
J gene: TRBJ1-4
D gene: NA
CDR3 protein: CASSLPRGPSNEKLFF
CDR3 DNA: TGTGCCAGCAGCTTGCCCAGGGGACCCTCTAATGAAAAACTGTTTTTT

V gene: TRBV6-1
clone size: NA
J gene: TRBJ2-5
D gene: NA
CDR3 protein: CASSELGGQETQYF
CDR3 DNA: TGTGCCAGCAGTGAACTGGGGGGCCAAGAGACCCAGTACTTC

V gene: TRBV7-3
clone size: NA
J gene: TRBJ2-3
D gene: NA
CDR3 protein: CASSLLGGPSTDTQYF
CDR3 DNA: TGTGCCAGCAGCTTATTGGGGGGACCCAGCACAGATACGCAGTATTTT

V gene: TRBV6-1
clone size: NA
J gene: TRBJ2-4
D gene: NA
CDR3 protein: CASMGGVTKNIQYF
CDR3 DNA: TGTGCCAGCATGGGGGGTGTCACTAAAAACATTCAGTACTTC

V gene: TRBV5-8
clone size: NA
J gene: TRBJ2-7
D gene: NA
CDR3 protein: CASTSRRSYPSYEQYF
CDR3 DNA: TGTGCCAGCACCTCCCGACGGAGCTACCCGTCCTACGAGCAGTACTTC

V gene: TRBV1
clone size: NA
J gene: TRBJ1-2
D gene: NA
CDR3 protein: CTSSQDPPDRDGYTF
CDR3 DNA: TGCACCAGCAGCCAAGATCCGCCCGACAGAGATGGCTACACCTTC

V gene: TRBV10-2
clone size: NA
J gene: TRBJ2-1
D gene: TRBD1
CDR3 protein: CASSESGQISYNEQFF
CDR3 DNA: TGCGCCAGCAGTGAGTCGGGACAGATCTCCTACAATGAGCAGTTCTTC

V gene: TRBV11-2
clone size: NA
J gene: TRBJ2-7
D gene: NA
CDR3 protein: CASSLNPYGPYEQYF
CDR3 DNA: TGTGCCAGCAGCTTAAATCCGTATGGGCCATACGAGCAGTACTTC